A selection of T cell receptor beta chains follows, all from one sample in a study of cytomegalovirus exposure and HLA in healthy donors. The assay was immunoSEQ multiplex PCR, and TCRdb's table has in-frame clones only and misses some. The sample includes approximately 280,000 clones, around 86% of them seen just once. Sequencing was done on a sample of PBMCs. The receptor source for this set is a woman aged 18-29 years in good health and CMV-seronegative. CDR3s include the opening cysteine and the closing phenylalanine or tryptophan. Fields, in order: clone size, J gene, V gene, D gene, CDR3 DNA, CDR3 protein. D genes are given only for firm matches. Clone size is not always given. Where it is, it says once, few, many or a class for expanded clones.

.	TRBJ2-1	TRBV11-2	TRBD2	TGTGCCAGCAGCCCCAGACTAGCGGGAGGCGGGGCCAATGAGCAGTTCTTC	CASSPRLAGGGANEQFF
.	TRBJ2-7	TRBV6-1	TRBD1	TGTGCCAGCAGTTCACCGGGACAGGGTACCTACGAGCAGTACTTC	CASSSPGQGTYEQYF
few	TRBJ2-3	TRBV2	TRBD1	TGTGCCAGCAGTGCGAAGGACAGGGGGCAGGATACGCAGTATTTT	CASSAKDRGQDTQYF
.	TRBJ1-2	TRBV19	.	TGTGCCAGTAGTATAGATACAGGGTTTAACTATGGCTACACCTTC	CASSIDTGFNYGYTF
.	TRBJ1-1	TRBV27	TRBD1	TGTGCCAGCAGTCGTGTGTTTGACACAGGGGGCAACACTGAAGCTTTCTTT	CASSRVFDTGGNTEAFF
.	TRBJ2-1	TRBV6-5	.	TGTGCCAGCAGTGCACAGATGATCTCCTACAATGAGCAGTTCTTC	CASSAQMISYNEQFF
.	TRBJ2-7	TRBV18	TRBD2	TGTGCCAGCTCACCAACAGCGGGAGACTACGAGCAGTACTTC	CASSPTAGDYEQYF
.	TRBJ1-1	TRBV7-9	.	TGTGCCAGCAGCAGGGCCTCCGGGGGGGCTGAAGCTTTCTTT	CASSRASGGAEAFF
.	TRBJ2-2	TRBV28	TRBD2	TGTGCCAGCAGTTACTACCTAGCGGGGTACACCGGGGAGCTGTTTTTT	CASSYYLAGYTGELFF
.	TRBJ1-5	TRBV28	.	TGTGCCAGCAGGGGACACCAATTGGATCAGCCCCAGCATTTT	CASRGHQLDQPQHF
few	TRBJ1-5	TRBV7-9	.	TGTGCCAGCAGCCCGCCAGGGGTGGATCAGCCCCAGCATTTT	CASSPPGVDQPQHF
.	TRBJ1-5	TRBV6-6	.	TGTGCCAGCAGTTACGGGGCACAAGGGTATCAGCCCCAGCATTTT	CASSYGAQGYQPQHF
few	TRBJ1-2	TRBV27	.	TGTGCCAGCGGAGTTGGGCAGGAGGGAGGCTACACCTTC	CASGVGQEGGYTF
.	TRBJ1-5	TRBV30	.	TGTGCCTGGAGTGTAGCAGGAGGAGGCCCCAATCAGCCCCAGCATTTT	CAWSVAGGGPNQPQHF
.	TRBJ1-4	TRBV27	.	TGTGCCAGCAGTTTATACACCGCCGCAACTAATGAAAAACTGTTTTTT	CASSLYTAATNEKLFF
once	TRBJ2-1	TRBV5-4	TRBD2	TGTGCCAGCAGCTTGGATTTGGGAGCGGGAATTTACAATGAGCAGTTCTTC	CASSLDLGAGIYNEQFF
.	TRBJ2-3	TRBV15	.	TGTGCCACCAGCGAAAGCAACAGCACAGATACGCAGTATTTT	CATSESNSTDTQYF
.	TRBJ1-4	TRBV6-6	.	TGTGCCAGCAGTTACGGGCAGGGTTTGGGTAATGAAAAACTGTTTTTT	CASSYGQGLGNEKLFF
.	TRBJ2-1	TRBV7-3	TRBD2	TGTGCCAGCAGCTTACAGCGGGGGGGTCCGTGGAATGAGCAGTTCTTC	CASSLQRGGPWNEQFF
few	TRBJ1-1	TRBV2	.	TGTGCCAGCAGTGGGAGGGGACTGAACACTGAAGCTTTCTTT	CASSGRGLNTEAFF
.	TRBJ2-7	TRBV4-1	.	TGCGCCAGCAGCCGGGTCCCGGGGAACTCCTACGAGCAGTACTTC	CASSRVPGNSYEQYF
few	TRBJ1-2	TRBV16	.	TGTGCCAGCAGCCAAATAACCCCCGGGGAGATCTATGGCTACACCTTC	CASSQITPGEIYGYTF
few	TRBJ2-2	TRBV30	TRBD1	TGTGCCTGGAGGATTACAGGGGGAGGCGGGGAGCTGTTTTTT	CAWRITGGGGELFF
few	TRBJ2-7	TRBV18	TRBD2	TGTGCCAGCTCACTACGGTTGGGACTAGCGGCCTACGAGCAGTACTTC	CASSLRLGLAAYEQYF
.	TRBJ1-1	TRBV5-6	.	TGTGCCAGCAGCTTCGGAAGAGGGAACACTGAAGCTTTCTTT	CASSFGRGNTEAFF
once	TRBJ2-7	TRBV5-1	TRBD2	TGCGCCAGCAGCTTGGCGGGGGGAATCCTCTACGAGCAGTACTTC	CASSLAGGILYEQYF
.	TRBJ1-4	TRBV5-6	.	TGTGCCAGCAGCCACGAAAGCATAGCAACTAATGAAAAACTGTTTTTT	CASSHESIATNEKLFF
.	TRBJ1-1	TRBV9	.	TGTGCCAGCAGCGCATGGTGGAGCCGATCTGAAGCTTTCTTT	CASSAWWSRSEAFF
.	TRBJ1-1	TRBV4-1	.	TGCGCCAGCAGCAAATGGGAGGGAAGCGACACTGAAGCTTTCTTT	CASSKWEGSDTEAFF
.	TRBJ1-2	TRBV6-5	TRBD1	TGTGCCAGCAGTTTCGACAGGGCCTATGGCTACACCTTC	CASSFDRAYGYTF
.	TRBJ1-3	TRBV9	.	TGTGCCAGCAGCCGTCGAGGGCTGGAAAACACCATATATTTT	CASSRRGLENTIYF
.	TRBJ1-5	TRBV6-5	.	TGTGCCAGCAGTTACTCCTCGGGAAGCAATCAGCCCCAGCATTTT	CASSYSSGSNQPQHF
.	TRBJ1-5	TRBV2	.	TGTGCCAGCAGTGTGACGGGGACATGGGATCAGCCCCAGCATTTT	CASSVTGTWDQPQHF
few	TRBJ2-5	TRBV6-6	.	TGTGCCAGCAGTTACTATGGGAGACCCGATCAAGAGACCCAGTACTTC	CASSYYGRPDQETQYF
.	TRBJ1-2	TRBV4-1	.	TGCGCCAGCAGCCAAGCCTTGGGGGGGGATCACGGCTATGGCTACACCTTC	CASSQALGGDHGYGYTF
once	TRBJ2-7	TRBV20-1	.	TGCAGCGGGACACAAGCCTACGAGCAGTACTTC	CSGTQAYEQYF
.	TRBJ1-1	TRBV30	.	TGTGCCTGGAGTACCAGGGCCCGTGAAGCTTTCTTT	CAWSTRAREAFF
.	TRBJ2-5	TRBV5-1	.	TGCGCCAGCAGCTTGGCCGTTCCAGAGACCCAGTACTTC	CASSLAVPETQYF
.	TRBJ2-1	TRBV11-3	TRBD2	TGTGCCAGCAGCTCCGGACTAGCGGGACTCTACAATGAGCAGTTCTTC	CASSSGLAGLYNEQFF
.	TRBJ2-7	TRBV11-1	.	TGTGCCAGCAGCTCACAGGAATACGAGCAGTACTTC	CASSSQEYEQYF
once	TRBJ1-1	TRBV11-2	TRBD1	TGTGCCAGCAGCTTAGATCTTGAAAGGTGGGACAGTGAAGCTTTCTTT	CASSLDLERWDSEAFF
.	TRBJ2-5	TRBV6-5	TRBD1	TGTGCCAGCAGGACAGGGGGCGTCCAAGAGACCCAGTACTTC	CASRTGGVQETQYF
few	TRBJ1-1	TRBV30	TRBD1	TGTGCCTGGAACAGGGGAACTGAAGCTTTCTTT	CAWNRGTEAFF
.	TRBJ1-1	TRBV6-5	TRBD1	TGTGCCAGCAGTTACGAGGGGGCGAACACTGAAGCTTTCTTT	CASSYEGANTEAFF
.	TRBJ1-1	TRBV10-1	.	TGCGCCAGCAGCCGCCCGGGGAGCACTGAAGCTTTCTTT	CASSRPGSTEAFF
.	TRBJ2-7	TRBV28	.	TGTGCCAGCGTAACACGTGACTACGAGCAGTACTTC	CASVTRDYEQYF
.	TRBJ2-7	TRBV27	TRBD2	TGTGCCAGCAGCTCTACAGTAGGACTAGCGGGCCTCTACGAGCAGTACTTC	CASSSTVGLAGLYEQYF
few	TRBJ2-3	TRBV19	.	TGTGCCAGTACGTTACACGGCACAGATACGCAGTATTTT	CASTLHGTDTQYF
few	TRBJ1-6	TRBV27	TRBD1	TGTGCCAGCAGTTTAGGGACAGGGCGAAGGTCACCCCTCCACTTT	CASSLGTGRRSPLHF
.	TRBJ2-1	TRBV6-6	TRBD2	TGTGCCAGCAGCTTTAGCGGGAGCGGTTCCAATGAGCAGTTCTTC	CASSFSGSGSNEQFF
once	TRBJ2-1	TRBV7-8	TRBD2	TGTGCCAGCAGCTTGGTAGCGGGGGGCCACAATGAGCAGTTCTTC	CASSLVAGGHNEQFF
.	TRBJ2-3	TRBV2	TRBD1	TGTGCCAGCCCGACAGGGCCGCACTCAGATACGCAGTATTTT	CASPTGPHSDTQYF
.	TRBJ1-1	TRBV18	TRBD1	TGTGCCAGCTCACCCTCGACAGGGAGTTTCATGAACACTGAAGCTTTCTTT	CASSPSTGSFMNTEAFF
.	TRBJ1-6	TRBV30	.	TGTGCCTGGTCATTCTCCTATAATTCACCCCTCCACTTT	CAWSFSYNSPLHF
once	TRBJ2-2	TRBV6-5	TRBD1	TGTGCCAGCAGTTACGGTGGGACAGGGGCCGGGGAGCTGTTTTTT	CASSYGGTGAGELFF
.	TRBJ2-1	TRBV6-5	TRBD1	TGTGCCAGCAGTGTCCAATCGGGACAGGAAATCTTC	CASSVQSGQEIF
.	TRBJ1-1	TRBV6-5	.	TGTGCCAGCAGTTACGGCGGGATCACTGAAGCTTTCTTT	CASSYGGITEAFF
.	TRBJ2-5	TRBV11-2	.	TGTGCCAGCAGCTTATGGGCTAGCAGGGAGACCCAGTACTTC	CASSLWASRETQYF
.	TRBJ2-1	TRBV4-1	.	TGCGCCAGCAGCCACAGCCTAGTGTACAATGAGCAGTTCTTC	CASSHSLVYNEQFF
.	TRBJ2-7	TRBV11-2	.	TGTGCCAGCAGCCCTTCCTACGAGCAGTACTTC	CASSPSYEQYF